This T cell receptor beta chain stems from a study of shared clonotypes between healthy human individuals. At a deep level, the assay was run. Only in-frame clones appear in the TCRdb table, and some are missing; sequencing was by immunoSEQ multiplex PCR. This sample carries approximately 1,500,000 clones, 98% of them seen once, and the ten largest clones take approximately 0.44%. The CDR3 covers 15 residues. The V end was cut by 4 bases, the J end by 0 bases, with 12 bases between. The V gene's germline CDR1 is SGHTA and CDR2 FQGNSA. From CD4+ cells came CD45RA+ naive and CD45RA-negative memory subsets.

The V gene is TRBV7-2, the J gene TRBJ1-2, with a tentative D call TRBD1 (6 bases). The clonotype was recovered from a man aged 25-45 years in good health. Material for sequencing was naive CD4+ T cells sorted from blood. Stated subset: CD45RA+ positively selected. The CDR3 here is CASSSRTVSNYGYTF. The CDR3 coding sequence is TGTGCCAGCAGCTCTCGGACAGTGTCTAACTATGGCTACACCTTC.